Sequencing of this T cell receptor (beta chain) was carried out in a study of follicular helper T cells after annual influenza vaccination. Study-wide context: Some donors were sampled over the 2013-2014, 2014-2015 and 2015-2016 vaccinations. Notes on the study in general: Most later recoveries of Day 7 ICOS+CD38+ clones were ICOS-CD38- cTfh.

The germline gives CDR1 SGHNT, CDR2 YYREEE (reference sequence). The CDR3 loop spans 16 amino acids. The J segment lost 3 bases and the V segment lost 0 bases, leaving 8 bases of the junction unmatched. As to time point: 2014-2015 season, pre-vaccination. Adults were given seasonal inactivated influenza vaccine, and blood CD4 subsets were sorted before and after vaccination. Cells are cTfh (non-naive CD4+CXCR5+PD-1+), split by ICOS and CD38 into double-positive or double-negative. Libraries were prepared by immunoSEQ multiplex PCR; TCRdb keeps only in-frame clonotypes and omits some of them. Of approximately 30,000 clones listed, approximately 78% are singletons. This clone was recorded once. What it binds is not known.

J is TRBJ1-1 and V is TRBV5-4; 7 bases match TRBD1. The specimen was CXCR5+ CD38- circulating T follicular helper cells from blood, collected on the day of influenza vaccination. Subset denoted: circulating Tfh, non-naive CD4+CXCR5+PD-1+ (ICOS+CD38+ or ICOS-CD38-). This receptor was obtained from an adult who received the influenza vaccine. CDR3 sequence: CASSLGGGLRDTEAFF. The DNA for the CDR3 is TGTGCCAGCAGCTTGGGAGGGGGCCTGAGAGACACTGAAGCTTTCTTT.